The 18 T cell receptor beta chains presented below share a single source sample, sequenced in a study of blood T cells in healthy people across ages. The second PCR ran about 6 to 11 cycles with a sample-barcoded 5' primer and J-beta primers. TCRdb reprocessed the 5' RACE reads via MiXCR and lists one record per CDR3 protein. The table records 650,000 to 1,000,000 distinct CDR3 sequences, around 45% of them present only once. Input material: blood. The origin of the receptors is a man aged 80 or over in good health.

As for this clonotype: A much larger clone is a single base away; this may be a read error. The V call is TRBV6-5, the J call TRBJ2-1, with TRBD1 matching 7 bases. The germline gives CDR1 MNHEY, CDR2 SVGAGI. This CDR3 region has 17 residues. The CDR3 DNA sequence: TGTGCCAGCAGTTACTCGACGAGGGGGCCCTATGGGAATGGGCAGTTCTTC. This translates into CASSYSTRGPYGNGQFF.

The chain couples TRBV25-1 to TRBJ1-3; the match to TRBD1 covers 7 bases. This CDR3 region has 13 residues. Germline CDR1 is MGHDK and CDR2 is SYGVNS. V trimming: 3 bases; J trimming: 7 bases; junction bases outside the gene matches: 3. CDR3 coding DNA: TGTGCCAGCAGTGAGAACAGGGGCAACACCATATATTTT. Translating it yields CASSENRGNTIYF.

The rearrangement joins TRBV6-5 to TRBJ2-7; TRBD2 matches at 9 bases. The length of the CDR3 is 14 residues. Germline V gives CDR1 MNHEY, CDR2 SVGAGI. J gave up 5 bases and V 5 bases, and 7 bases lay outside the gene matches. The CDR3 DNA follows: TGTGCCAGCAGTAGGGCGGGAGGGATGAACGAGCAGTACTTC. Its translation is CASSRAGGMNEQYF.

CDR3 nucleotide sequence: TGTGCCAGCGTCTCCTGGGGACAGGGGACCTACGAGCAGTACTTC. Translated, it gives CASVSWGQGTYEQYF. The chain joins TRBV28 to TRBJ2-7; 10 bases match TRBD1. Germline-derived CDR1 and CDR2 are MDHEN and SYDVKM. This CDR3 contains 15 residues. Losses at the gene ends were 8 bases for V and 2 bases for J; bases not matched to a gene: 9.

A few counts support this clonotype. The CDR3 nucleotides are TGTGCCAGCAGCGGGGCCCACAGGGGAAATGAGCAGTTCTTC. This gives the protein CASSGAHRGNEQFF. V is TRBV3-1 and J is TRBJ2-1; 7 bases align to TRBD1. The germline V gene has CDR1 LGHDT and CDR2 YNNKEL (reference sequence). This CDR3 is 14 amino acids long. J gave up 7 bases and V 5 bases, and 8 bases lay outside the gene matches.

V gene TRBV7-9 combines with J gene TRBJ1-4, with D uncertain. There are 13 residues in the CDR3. Germline V gives CDR1 SEHNR, CDR2 FQNEAQ (reference sequence). Trimming stripped 0 bases from V and 6 bases from J, with 5 bases between. The CDR3 coding sequence is TGTGCCAGCAGCTTAGCCACCGATGAAAAACTGTTTTTT. Translation gives CASSLATDEKLFF.

A remark on this clonotype: One junction end does not reproduce the germline sequence, and a read error may be involved. The gene calls are TRBV12-3 or TRBV12-4 and TRBJ2-1, with 13 bases that match TRBD2. This CDR3 has 13 amino acids. CDR3 region: CAGSPTSGRAGFF. As DNA, the CDR3 is TGTGCCGGCAGTCCCACTAGCGGGAGGGCGGGGTTCTTC.

This clonotype was seen a few times. The V call is TRBV27, the J call TRBJ2-3; TRBD2 is a possible D gene (6 bases). The length of the CDR3 is 15 residues. The V gene's germline CDR1 is MNHEY and CDR2 SMNVEV (reference sequence). Trimming stripped 5 bases from V and 2 bases from J, with 14 bases between. Here the CDR3 DNA reads TGTGCCAGCAGTCGCCGGGACTCGATCACAGATACGCAGTATTTT. This sequence encodes CASSRRDSITDTQYF.

The chain recombines TRBV29-1 with TRBJ2-2; 10 bases fit TRBD2. This CDR3 has 14 residues. J was trimmed by 7 bases and V by 6 bases; bases with no gene match: 8. Germline-derived CDR1 and CDR2 are SQVTM and ANQGSEA. In DNA, the CDR3 is TGCAGCGTATCTCCTAGCGGGAGCATCGGGGAGCTGTTTTTT. This translates into CSVSPSGSIGELFF.

A remark on this clonotype: This likely comes from a read error, as the CDR3 has no conserved phenylalanine or tryptophan at its end. This chain uses TRBV29-1 with TRBJ2-1; the match to TRBD1 covers 11 bases. The V and J ends lost 7 bases and 7 bases, in that order; junction bases with no gene match: 6. The CDR3 runs to 13 residues. CDR1 SQVTM and CDR2 ANQGSEA come from the germline V gene. The CDR3 here is CSAGQGAQNEQFL. For the CDR3, the DNA is TGCAGCGCCGGACAGGGGGCGCAAAATGAGCAGTTCTTG.

This clonotype has more than one count but fewer than ten. The chain combines TRBV6-2 or TRBV6-3 with TRBJ2-7; D may correspond to TRBD1 or TRBD2 (5 bases each). V lost 8 bases and J 4 bases, leaving 15 bases between the germline ends. The CDR3 consists of 13 residues. Germline assignment: CDR1 MNHEY and CDR2 SVGEGT. DNA for the CDR3: TGTGCCAGCTCCGGGACGGCCCTATACGAGCAGTACTTC. Its translation: CASSGTALYEQYF.

V gene TRBV12-3 or TRBV12-4 combines with J gene TRBJ1-5; D unresolved. The CDR3 loop spans 13 amino acids. The V end was cut by 3 bases, the J end by 7 bases, with 10 bases between. DNA of the CDR3: TGTGCCAGCAGTTTCGGGATAGTCCAGCCCCAGCATTTT. It yields the protein CASSFGIVQPQHF.

This clonotype turned up a few times. It may be a read error: a sequence one base away is much more abundant. This chain uses TRBV5-1 with TRBJ2-7; D uncertain. Germline CDR1 reads SGHRS; CDR2 reads YFSETQ. This CDR3 has 14 residues. V lost 4 bases and J 3 bases, leaving 14 bases between the germline ends. The CDR3 sequence is CASSVGLGNYEQYF. The CDR3 DNA reads TGCGCCAGCAGCGTGGGTCTGGGAAACTACGAGCAGTACTTC. Full variable domain (missing parts from reference TRBV5-1 and TRBJ2-7): KAGVTQTPRYLIKTRGQQVTLSCSPISGHRSVSWYQQTPGQGLQFLFEYFSETQRNKGNFPGRFSGRQFSNSRSEMNVSTLELGDSALYLCASSVGLGNYEQYFGPGTRLTVT.

The V call is TRBV4-3, the J call TRBJ2-6; a weak D match, TRBD2 (5 bases). Trimming left V 7 bases short and J 2 bases short, with 12 bases between. The CDR3 runs to 15 residues. Germline V gene lookup returns CDR1 LGHNA and CDR2 YSLEER. CDR3: CASTRRGPGANVLTF. The CDR3 DNA reads as TGCGCCAGCACGCGCCGGGGTCCTGGGGCCAACGTCCTGACTTTC.

The gene calls are TRBV10-3 and TRBJ1-2; perhaps TRBD1 as D (5 bases). V lost 4 bases to trimming and J lost 8 bases, with 14 bases between them. Germline CDR1 ENHRY, CDR2 SYGVKD. The CDR3 runs 13 residues. Here the CDR3 reads CAISGGGQGGYTF. Here the CDR3 DNA reads TGTGCCATCAGTGGTGGCGGCCAGGGAGGCTACACCTTC.

The chain uses TRBV6-2 or TRBV6-3 and TRBJ1-5; no definite D call. Between the trimmed V and J ends, which lost 7 bases and 4 bases, there was a span of 14 bases. Germline-derived CDR1 and CDR2 are MNHEY and SVGEGT. The CDR3 length is 14 residues. In DNA, the CDR3 is TGTGCCAGCAAACCTCCAGACCCGAATCAGCCCCAGCATTTT. Its translation: CASKPPDPNQPQHF.

This clonotype has more than one count but fewer than ten. This chain connects TRBV7-2 to TRBJ2-5; D perhaps matches TRBD2 (6 bases). CDR1 SGHTA and CDR2 FQGNSA come from the germline V gene. V lost 5 bases and J lost 4, with 14 bases in between. This CDR3 region has 14 residues. The DNA for the CDR3 is TGTGCCAGCAGCCCCGACGGGAGAGGAGAGACCCAGTACTTC. Amino acid sequence: CASSPDGRGETQYF.

The chain employs TRBV12-3 or TRBV12-4 and TRBJ1-1; weak D call: TRBD1 (5 bases). The CDR3 is 13 residues long. Between the trimmed V and J ends, which lost 8 bases and 1 base, there was a span of 11 bases. The CDR3 DNA reads as TGTGCCAGCGAGGGAACAGGGAACACTGAAGCTTTCTTT. It yields the protein CASEGTGNTEAFF.